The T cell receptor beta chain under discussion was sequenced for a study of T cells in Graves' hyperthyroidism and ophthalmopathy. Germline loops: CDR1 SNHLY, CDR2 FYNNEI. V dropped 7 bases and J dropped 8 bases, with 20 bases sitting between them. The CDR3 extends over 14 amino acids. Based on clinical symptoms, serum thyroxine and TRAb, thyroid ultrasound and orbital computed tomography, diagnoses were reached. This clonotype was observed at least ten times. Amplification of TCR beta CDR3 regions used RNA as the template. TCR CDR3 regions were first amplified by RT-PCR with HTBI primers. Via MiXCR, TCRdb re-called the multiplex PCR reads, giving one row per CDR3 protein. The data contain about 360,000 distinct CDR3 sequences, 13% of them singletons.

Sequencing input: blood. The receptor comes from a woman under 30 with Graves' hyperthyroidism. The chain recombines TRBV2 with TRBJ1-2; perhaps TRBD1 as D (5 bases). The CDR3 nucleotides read TGTGCCAGCAAAGTTACCGGGGGTTATCTGGGCTACACCTTC. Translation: CASKVTGGYLGYTF.